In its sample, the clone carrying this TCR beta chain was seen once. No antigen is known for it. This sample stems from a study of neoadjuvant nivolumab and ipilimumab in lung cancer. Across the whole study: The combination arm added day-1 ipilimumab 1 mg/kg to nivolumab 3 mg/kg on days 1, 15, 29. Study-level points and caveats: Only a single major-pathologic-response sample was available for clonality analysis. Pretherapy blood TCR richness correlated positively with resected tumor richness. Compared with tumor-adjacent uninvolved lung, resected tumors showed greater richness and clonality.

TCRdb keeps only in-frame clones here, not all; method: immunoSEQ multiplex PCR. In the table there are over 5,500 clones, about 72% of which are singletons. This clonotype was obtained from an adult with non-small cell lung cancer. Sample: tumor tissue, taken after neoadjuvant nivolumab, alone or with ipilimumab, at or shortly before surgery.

The CDR3 DNA reads TGTGCCAGCAGTACGATCCGGGACCAACCTGGTAGCAATCAGCCCCAGCATTTT. Protein sequence: CASSTIRDQPGSNQPQHF. The genes are TRBV28 and TRBJ1-5, with D perhaps TRBD1 (5 bases). V lost 5 bases and J lost 0, with 20 bases in between. The CDR3 runs to 18 residues. Germline V gene data show CDR1 as MDHEN and CDR2 as SYDVKM.